The 10 T cell receptor beta chains reported below all come from one sample, sequenced in a study of blood T cells in healthy people across ages. Using a J-beta primer mix together with a sample-barcoded 5' primer, a second PCR was run for roughly 6 to 12 cycles. Via MiXCR, TCRdb re-called the 5' RACE reads, giving one row per CDR3 protein. Seen here are roughly 1,500,000 distinct CDR3 sequences, approximately 38% observed once, and the top ten hold roughly 7.9%. Sequencing was carried out using blood. The receptors derive from a woman aged 18-35 years in good health.

This clonotype has more than one count but fewer than ten. The V gene is TRBV5-1, the J gene TRBJ2-4; TRBD2 is a possible D gene (7 bases). V was shortened by 1 base and J by 2 bases, with 16 bases between the two germline ends. Germline CDR1 reads SGHRS; CDR2 reads YFSETQ. CDR3 size: 17 residues. CDR3 sequence: CASSLRPGEGTKNIQYF. The DNA of the CDR3 is TGCGCCAGCAGCTTGCGTCCAGGGGAGGGTACCAAAAACATTCAGTACTTC. Filled out from reference TRBV5-1 and TRBJ2-4, the complete variable domain reads KAGVTQTPRYLIKTRGQQVTLSCSPISGHRSVSWYQQTPGQGLQFLFEYFSETQRNKGNFPGRFSGRQFSNSRSEMNVSTLELGDSALYLCASSLRPGEGTKNIQYFGAGTRLSVL.

This clonotype was counted between two and nine times. The CDR3 is CASSPGTGEIYGYTF. The CDR3 bases are TGTGCCAGCAGCCCAGGGACAGGGGAGATCTATGGCTACACCTTC. J is TRBJ1-2 and V is TRBV7-3; 10 nucleotides line up with TRBD1. The junction had 7 bases not matched to a gene; V was cut back by 5 bases and J by 4 bases. This CDR3 has 15 residues. Germline V gives CDR1 SGHTA, CDR2 FQGTGA.

The rearrangement links TRBV12-3 or TRBV12-4 to TRBJ2-7; 8 bases align to TRBD1. The closer fit of TRBJ2-5 to the DNA end suggests the J call may be wrong. CDR3 length: 12 residues. CDR3 amino acids: CATRQGRRTQYF. CDR3 DNA sequence: TGTGCCACACGACAGGGGCGGAGGACCCAGTACTTC.

The chain links TRBV3-1 to TRBJ2-2; D may be TRBD2 (5 bases). This CDR3 has 15 residues. Trimming took off 5 bases at V and 4 bases at J, with 14 bases between the two ends. The germline V gene has CDR1 LGHDT and CDR2 YNNKEL (reference sequence). In DNA, the CDR3 is TGTGCCAGCAGCAGGACTGACTCGGGCACCGGGGAGCTGTTTTTT. Translated, it gives CASSRTDSGTGELFF.

V and J are TRBV9 and TRBJ1-5; D is ambiguous. The germline V gene encodes CDR1 SGDLS and CDR2 YYNGEE. The V end lost 4 bases, the J end lost 7 bases, and 12 bases lay between the germline ends. The CDR3 has 13 amino acids. The CDR3 here is CASSLTGLQPQHF. The CDR3 DNA reads TGTGCCAGCAGCTTAACCGGGTTACAGCCCCAGCATTTT.

This clonotype was seen a handful of times. The chain joins TRBV5-1 to TRBJ1-5, with a possible D match to TRBD1 (6 bases). This CDR3 has 15 residues. V dropped 1 base and J dropped 7 bases, with 15 bases sitting between them. Germline-derived CDR1 and CDR2 are SGHRS and YFSETQ. In nucleotides, the CDR3 is TGCGCCAGCAGCTTGTCCGGGGGCTTCGGCCAGCCCCAGCATTTT. Translating it yields CASSLSGGFGQPQHF.

This clonotype showed up just a few times. The rearrangement uses TRBV15 and TRBJ2-1, with 9 bases matching TRBD2. Germline CDR1 and CDR2: LNHNV and YYDKDF (reference sequence). The V gene end was trimmed by 5 bases and the J gene end by 10 bases; junction bases not matched to a gene: 9. CDR3 length: 14 residues. CDR3 region: CATSGNSGRGEQFF. CDR3 nucleotides: TGTGCCACCAGCGGAAATAGCGGGAGAGGAGAGCAGTTCTTC.

The V call is TRBV7-8, the J call TRBJ2-5; 9 nucleotides align to TRBD1. J was trimmed by 5 bases and V by 5 bases; bases with no gene match: 12. The CDR3 sequence is 16 residues long. Germline loops: CDR1 SGHVS, CDR2 FQNEAQ. CDR3 loop: CASSDRDRDPGETQYF. The CDR3 DNA follows: TGTGCCAGCAGCGACCGGGACAGGGACCCTGGGGAGACCCAGTACTTC. The full variable domain, its missing parts supplied by reference TRBV7-8 and TRBJ2-5, is GAGVSQSPRYKVAKRGQDVALRCDPISGHVSLFWYQQALGQGPEFLTYFQNEAQLDKSGLPSDRFFAERPEGSVSTLKIQRTQQEDSAVYLCASSDRDRDPGETQYFGPGTRLLVL.

With regard to this clonotype: Its ends do not fully match the called genes, so a read error is possible. V and J are TRBV9 and TRBJ1-2, with 8 bases lining up with TRBD1. The germline V gene encodes CDR1 SGDLS and CDR2 YYNGEE. This CDR3 comprises 12 residues. This chain's CDR3 is CTSTRTGNGYTF. The CDR3 DNA is TGTACCAGCACTAGGACAGGGAATGGCTACACCTTC.

About this clonotype itself: With a much larger clone just one base away, this may be a read error. The chain recombines TRBV7-2 with TRBJ2-1, with D unclear. Trimming cost V 1 base and J 13 bases, with 14 bases left between them. CDR3 length: 13 amino acids. Germline V gives CDR1 SGHTA, CDR2 FQGNSA. CDR3 in DNA: TGTGCCAGCAGCTTAGACAGACAAGAGACCCAGTTCTTC. Encoded protein: CASSLDRQETQFF. Looking up the rest from reference TRBV7-2 and TRBJ2-1 gives the full variable domain: GAGVSQSPSNKVTEKGKDVELRCDPISGHTALYWYRQSLGQGLEFLIYFQGNSAPDKSGLPSDRFSAERTGGSVSTLTIQRTQQEDSAVYLCASSLDRQETQFFGPGTRLTVL.